This entry lists 13 T cell receptor beta chains sequenced from one sample in a study of beta chain features in type 1 diabetes. Of the isolated RNA, all was reverse transcribed, and so the sequenced material was expressed TCRB transcripts. Sequenced by immunoSEQ multiplex PCR; TCRdb stores in-frame clones only, minus some. Among 860,000 or so clones listed, roughly a sixth were seen once. Sequencing used naive CD4+ T cells from blood. The source is a woman aged 18 to 35 in good health.

This clone was found a few times. This CDR3 is also generated by other DNA sequences in the sample. The J gene is TRBJ2-6, the V gene TRBV2, with a possible D match to TRBD1 (6 bases). The CDR3 length is 15 residues. Germline V gives CDR1 SNHLY, CDR2 FYNNEI. Trimming removed 3 bases from V and 0 bases from J, with 6 bases in between. This CDR3 reads CASSDRGSGANVLTF. In DNA form, the CDR3 reads TGTGCCAGCAGTGACAGGGGCTCTGGGGCCAACGTCCTGACTTTC. Filled out from reference TRBV2 and TRBJ2-6, the complete variable domain reads EPEVTQTPSHQVTQMGQEVILRCVPISNHLYFYWYRQILGQKVEFLVSFYNNEISEKSEIFDDQFSVERPDGSNFTLKIRSTKLEDSAMYFCASSDRGSGANVLTFGAGSRLTVL.

This clone was seen a few times. The rearrangement uses TRBV28 and TRBJ2-1, with 13 bases lining up with TRBD2. V gave up 5 bases and J gave up 8 bases; unmatched junction bases: 6. Looked up from germline, CDR1 is MDHEN and CDR2 is SYDVKM. The CDR3 spans 15 residues. CDR3 amino acids: CASSPGLAGLYEQFF. The DNA of the CDR3 is TGTGCCAGCAGTCCGGGACTAGCGGGATTATATGAGCAGTTCTTC.

This clone was recorded a few times. The rearrangement links TRBV4-2 to TRBJ2-1; D not certain. V was cut by 4 bases and J by 4 bases, with 17 bases left in between. This CDR3 region has 16 residues. Germline V gives CDR1 LGHNA, CDR2 YNFKEQ. This CDR3 is CASSLALALDYNEQFF. The CDR3 coding sequence is TGTGCCAGCAGCCTGGCCCTCGCTTTGGATTACAATGAGCAGTTCTTC.

This chain uses TRBV5-6 with TRBJ2-1; no clear D gene. This CDR3 has 13 residues. Per germline, CDR1 SGHDT and CDR2 YYEEEE. Trimming stripped 4 bases from V and 2 bases from J, with 7 bases between. Here the CDR3 DNA reads TGTGCCAGCAGCCCGGTTGCCTACAATGAGCAGTTCTTC. The encoded protein is CASSPVAYNEQFF.

The rearrangement joins TRBV6-6 to TRBJ2-5; 7 bases line up with TRBD2. The end of the DNA is better explained by TRBJ2-7, so the J call may be wrong. The CDR3 has 14 residues. The germline CDR1 and CDR2 sequences are MNHNY and SVGAGI (reference sequence). The CDR3 DNA follows: TGTGCCAGCACCCAGGGAGCGGGGCACTACGAGCAGTACTTC. This encodes CASTQGAGHYEQYF.

In its sample, this clone was seen a few times. The gene calls are TRBV5-6 and TRBJ2-5; 13 bases align to TRBD2. This CDR3 is built from 16 residues. The junction had 2 bases not matched to a gene; V was cut back by 1 base and J by 2 bases. The germline CDR1 and CDR2 sequences are SGHDT and YYEEEE. The CDR3 region has the DNA TGTGCCAGCAGCTTGTCGGGACTAGCGGGGCAAGAGACCCAGTACTTC. It codes for CASSLSGLAGQETQYF.

This sequence joins TRBV19 and TRBJ1-5; D ambiguous. Germline CDR1 and CDR2: LNHDA and SQIVND (reference sequence). Trimming pared 3 bases from V and 1 base from J, leaving 7 bases between. CDR3 length equals 14 residues. The CDR3 DNA reads as TGTGCCAGTAGTATCCATGGGAGCAATCAGCCCCAGCATTTT. This sequence encodes CASSIHGSNQPQHF. The full variable domain, in which reference TRBV19 and TRBJ1-5 provide the parts outside the CDR3, is DGGITQSPKYLFRKEGQNVTLSCEQNLNHDAMYWYRQDPGQGLRLIYYSQIVNDFQKGDIAEGYSVSREKKESFPLTVTSAQKNPTAFYLCASSIHGSNQPQHFGDGTRLSIL.

The genes are TRBV5-5 and TRBJ2-2; D uncertain. This CDR3 region has 14 residues. Trimming pared 1 base from V and 3 bases from J, leaving 7 bases between. Germline V CDR1 and CDR2: SGHKS, YYEKEE (reference sequence). This CDR3 is CASSLPVYTGELFF. The CDR3 DNA reads TGTGCCAGCAGCTTGCCAGTCTACACCGGGGAGCTGTTTTTT. Filled out from reference TRBV5-5 and TRBJ2-2, the complete variable domain reads DAGVTQSPTHLIKTRGQQVTLRCSPISGHKSVSWYQQVLGQGPQFIFQYYEKEERGRGNFPDRFSARQFPNYSSELNVNALLLGDSALYLCASSLPVYTGELFFGEGSRLTVL.

This clone appeared a few times. This chain uses TRBV29-1 with TRBJ1-5, with D perhaps matching TRBD1 (6 bases). Trimming removed 4 bases from V and 5 bases from J, with 15 bases in between. CDR3 length equals 14 residues. From germline, CDR1 is SQVTM and CDR2 ANQGSEA. The CDR3 coding sequence is TGCAGCGTTGCGCGGGGGGCTGGAGATCAGCCCCAGCATTTT. This gives the protein CSVARGAGDQPQHF.

The chain employs TRBV5-4 and TRBJ2-3; TRBD2 might be the D (5 bases). This CDR3 region has 15 residues. Germline CDR1 is SGHNT and CDR2 is YYREEE (reference sequence). Trimming stripped 4 bases from V and 4 bases from J, with 16 bases between. This chain's CDR3 is CASSPSPGNADTQYF. DNA for the CDR3: TGTGCCAGCAGCCCAAGTCCGGGGAATGCAGATACGCAGTATTTT.

The V gene is TRBV21-1, the J gene TRBJ2-3; the table's D call TRBD1 went unverified against the DNA. TRBV21-1 is flagged as a pseudogene. The CDR3 spans 18 residues. The CDR3 here is CASSNRGTGQGFTDTQYF. CDR3 coding DNA: TGTGCCAGCAGCAATAGGGGGACCGGACAGGGGTTCACAGATACGCAGTATTTT.

V gene TRBV14 combines with J gene TRBJ2-7; D might be TRBD1 (5 bases). CDR1 SGHDN and CDR2 FVKESK come from the germline V gene. The CDR3 totals 14 residues. With 2 bases removed from V and 2 bases from J, the gap between germline ends came to 10 bases. The CDR3 is CASSQNTGPYEQYF. In DNA form, the CDR3 reads TGTGCCAGCAGCCAAAATACAGGTCCCTACGAGCAGTACTTC.

This clone was observed a handful of times. V gene TRBV7-3 combines with J gene TRBJ1-1, with D perhaps matching TRBD1 (6 bases). The V end lost 5 bases, the J end lost 4 bases, and 14 bases lay between the germline ends. The CDR3 spans 14 residues. The germline gives CDR1 SGHTA, CDR2 FQGTGA. The CDR3 is CASSPQGLGTEAFF. The CDR3 DNA is TGTGCCAGCAGCCCACAGGGTTTGGGCACTGAAGCTTTCTTT.